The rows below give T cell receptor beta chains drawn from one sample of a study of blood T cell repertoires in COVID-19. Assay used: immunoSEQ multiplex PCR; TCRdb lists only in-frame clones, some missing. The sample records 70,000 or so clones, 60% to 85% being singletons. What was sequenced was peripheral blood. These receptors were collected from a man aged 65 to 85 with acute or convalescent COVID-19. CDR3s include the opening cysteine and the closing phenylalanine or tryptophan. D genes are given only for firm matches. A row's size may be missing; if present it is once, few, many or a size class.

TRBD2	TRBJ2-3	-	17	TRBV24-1	CATRATSGRGNTDTQYF	TGTGCCACCAGAGCGACTAGCGGGAGGGGCAACACAGATACGCAGTATTTT
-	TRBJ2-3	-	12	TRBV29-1	CSVRGGTDTQYF	TGCAGCGTCAGGGGTGGCACAGATACGCAGTATTTT
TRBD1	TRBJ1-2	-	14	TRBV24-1	CATSDRDRDYGYTF	TGTGCCACCAGTGATCGGGACAGAGACTATGGCTACACCTTC
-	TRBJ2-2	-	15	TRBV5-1	CASSLTGVNTGELFF	TGCGCCAGCAGCTTGACGGGAGTTAACACCGGGGAGCTGTTTTTT
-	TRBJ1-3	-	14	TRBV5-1	CASSLDNSGNTIYF	TGCGCCAGCAGCTTGGACAACTCTGGAAACACCATATATTTT
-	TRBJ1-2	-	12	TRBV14	CASSQQWSGYTF	TGTGCCAGCAGCCAGCAGTGGAGTGGCTACACCTTC
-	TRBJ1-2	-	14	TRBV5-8	CASSLEQVNYGYTF	TGTGCCAGCAGCTTGGAGCAGGTTAACTATGGCTACACCTTC
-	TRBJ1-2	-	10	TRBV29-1	CSVDEGGYTF	TGCAGCGTTGACGAGGGCGGCTACACCTTC
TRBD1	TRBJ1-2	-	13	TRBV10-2	CASTGTAMAGYTF	TGCGCCAGCACCGGGACAGCCATGGCGGGCTACACCTTC
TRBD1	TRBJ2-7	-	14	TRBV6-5	CASRADRATYEQYF	TGTGCCAGCAGGGCGGACAGGGCGACCTACGAGCAGTACTTC
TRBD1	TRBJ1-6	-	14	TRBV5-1	CASSYGTGVSPLHF	TGCGCCAGCAGCTACGGGACAGGGGTATCACCCCTCCACTTT
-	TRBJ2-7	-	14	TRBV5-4	CASSFLTTSYEQYF	TGTGCCAGCAGCTTCTTGACTACCTCCTACGAGCAGTACTTC
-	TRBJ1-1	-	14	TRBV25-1	CASSETGGNTEAFF	TGTGCCAGCAGTGAAACAGGTGGGAACACTGAAGCTTTCTTT
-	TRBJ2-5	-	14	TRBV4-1	CASSQDVLQETQYF	TGCGCCAGCAGCCAAGACGTACTACAAGAGACCCAGTACTTC
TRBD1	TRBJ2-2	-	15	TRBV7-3	CASSTGTGAFGELFF	TGTGCCAGCAGCACCGGGACAGGGGCGTTCGGGGAGCTGTTTTTT
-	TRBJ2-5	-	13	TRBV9	CASGTTWEETQYF	TGTGCCAGCGGGACAACGTGGGAGGAGACCCAGTACTTC
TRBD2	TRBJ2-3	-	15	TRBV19	CASSSSGLATDTQYF	TGTGCCAGTAGTAGCTCGGGACTAGCGACAGATACGCAGTATTTT
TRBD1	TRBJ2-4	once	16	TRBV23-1	CARGTGGALAKNIQYF	TGCGCCAGGGGGACAGGGGGGGCCTTAGCCAAAAACATTCAGTACTTC
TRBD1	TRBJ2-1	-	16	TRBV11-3	CASSLDSGGSYNEQFF	TGTGCCAGCAGCTTAGATTCAGGGGGCTCCTACAATGAGCAGTTCTTC
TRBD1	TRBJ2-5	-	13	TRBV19	CASTPTGGETQYF	TGTGCCAGTACCCCGACAGGGGGTGAGACCCAGTACTTC
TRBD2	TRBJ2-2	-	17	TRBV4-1	CASSPEGTTPNTGELFF	TGCGCCAGCAGCCCCGAGGGGACTACGCCGAACACCGGGGAGCTGTTTTTT
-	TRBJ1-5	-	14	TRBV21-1	CASSKVCRTQPQHF	TGTGCCAGCAGCAAAGTCTGCAGAACTCAGCCCCAGCATTTT
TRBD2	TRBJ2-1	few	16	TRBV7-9	CASSRSSLREGVEQFF	TGTGCCAGCAGCCGCTCCTCCTTGCGGGAGGGCGTGGAGCAGTTCTTC
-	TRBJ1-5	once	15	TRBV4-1	CASSQGPYSNQPQHF	TGCGCCAGCAGCCAGGGGCCTTATAGCAATCAGCCCCAGCATTTT
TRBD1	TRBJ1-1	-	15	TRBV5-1	CASSFRTGGRTEAFF	TGCGCCAGCAGCTTCCGGACAGGGGGGAGGACTGAAGCTTTCTTT
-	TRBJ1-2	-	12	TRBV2	CASSYAGDGYTF	TGTGCCAGCAGTTATGCGGGAGATGGCTACACCTTC
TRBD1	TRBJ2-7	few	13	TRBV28	CASTGQGPYEQYF	TGTGCCAGCACCGGACAGGGGCCCTACGAGCAGTACTTC
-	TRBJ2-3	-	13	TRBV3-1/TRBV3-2	CASSQSRRDTQYF	TGTGCCAGCAGCCAGAGTAGGAGGGATACGCAGTATTTT
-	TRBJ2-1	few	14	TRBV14	CASSQERLGNEQFF	TGTGCCAGCAGCCAAGAGCGACTAGGCAATGAGCAGTTCTTC
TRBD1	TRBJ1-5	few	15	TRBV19	CASSIWQGGNQPQHF	TGTGCCAGTAGTATTTGGCAGGGGGGCAATCAGCCCCAGCATTTT
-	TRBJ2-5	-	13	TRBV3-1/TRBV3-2	CASSQGGFETQYF	TGTGCCAGCAGCCAAGGAGGGTTTGAGACCCAGTACTTC
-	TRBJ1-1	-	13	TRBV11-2	CASSLSRQAEAFF	TGTGCCAGCAGCTTAAGTCGACAGGCTGAAGCTTTCTTT
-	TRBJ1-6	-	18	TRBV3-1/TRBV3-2	CASSPPGGVPLGNSPLHF	TGTGCCAGCAGCCCACCAGGCGGGGTCCCCTTGGGAAATTCACCCCTCCACTTT
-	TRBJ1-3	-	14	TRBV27	CASSFRGYGNTIYF	TGTGCCAGCAGTTTCCGGGGTTACGGAAACACCATATATTTT
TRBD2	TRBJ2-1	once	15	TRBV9	CASSESGTTYNEQFF	TGTGCCAGCAGCGAGTCCGGGACTACCTACAATGAGCAGTTCTTC
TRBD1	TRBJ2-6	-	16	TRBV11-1	CASSSDRTSGANVLTF	TGTGCCAGCAGCTCGGACAGGACCTCGGGGGCCAACGTCCTGACTTTC